These 14 T cell receptor beta chains were all obtained from the same sample, sequenced in a study of blood T cells in healthy people across ages. Using a J-beta primer mix together with a sample-barcoded 5' primer, a second PCR was run for about 6 to 12 cycles. TCRdb reprocessed the 5' RACE reads via MiXCR and lists one record per CDR3 protein. The sample lists 450,000 to 650,000 distinct CDR3 sequences, nearly 25% occurring once. These same records also appear under a second study, on T cells of mothers and their children.

The sequenced sample consisted of blood. These receptors came from a boy younger than 18 in good health.

This clonotype was counted a few times. The chain carries TRBV29-1 and TRBJ2-3; TRBD1 matches 8 bases. Losses at the gene ends were 7 bases for V and 6 bases for J; bases not matched to a gene: 9. From germline, CDR1 is SQVTM and CDR2 ANQGSEA. This CDR3 has 13 amino acids. The CDR3 DNA reads as TGCAGCGCTGACCCTTCAGGGGGCGATACGCAGTATTTT. It specifies CSADPSGGDTQYF.

The chain is built from TRBV9 and TRBJ2-1; D unclear. V lost 1 base and J 6 bases, leaving 14 bases between the germline ends. The germline CDR1 and CDR2 sequences are SGDLS and YYNGEE. The CDR3 has 15 residues. This CDR3 reads CASSVMGFLTNEQFF. Here the CDR3 DNA reads TGTGCCAGCAGCGTAATGGGCTTTCTAACCAATGAGCAGTTCTTC.

There are a few counts of this clonotype. The rearrangement uses TRBV5-1 and TRBJ1-1; D might be TRBD1 (5 bases). Germline V lookup: CDR1 SGHRS, CDR2 YFSETQ. Trimming removed 3 bases at V and 8 bases at J, with 20 bases between. The CDR3 length is 15 residues. The CDR3 sequence is CASSYEWTSGKEAFF. The DNA for the CDR3 is TGCGCCAGCAGCTATGAATGGACAAGCGGTAAGGAAGCTTTCTTT.

The rearrangement joins TRBV20-1 to TRBJ2-3; 10 bases are shared with TRBD2. The germline V gene has CDR1 DFQATT and CDR2 SNEGSKA (reference sequence). The CDR3 has 18 amino acids. The trim removed 6 bases at V and 0 bases at J, leaving 15 bases unmatched. CDR3 region: CSALGASGGVSSTDTQYF. The CDR3 DNA reads as TGCAGTGCCCTCGGGGCTAGCGGGGGCGTCTCTAGCACAGATACGCAGTATTTT.

V and J are TRBV24-1 and TRBJ2-5; no definite D call. From germline, CDR1 is KGHDR and CDR2 SFDVKD. V dropped 2 bases and J dropped 4 bases, with 10 bases sitting between them. CDR3 length: 14 amino acids. CDR3 in DNA: TGTGCCACCAGTGATTACACCTCGGGAGAGACCCAGTACTTC. Its translation: CATSDYTSGETQYF.

The CDR3 here is CASSLVGGSDSPLHF. Here the CDR3 DNA reads TGTGCCAGCAGCTTGGTAGGGGGCTCAGATTCACCCCTCCACTTT. The chain employs TRBV7-3 and TRBJ1-6; 7 nucleotides line up with TRBD1. The CDR3 sequence is 15 residues long. Germline V gene lookup returns CDR1 SGHTA and CDR2 FQGTGA. Trimming removed 3 bases from V and 8 bases from J; junction bases left unmatched: 7.

CDR3 protein: CASSASPGLVEKLFF. CDR3 coding DNA: TGTGCCAGCAGCGCCAGCCCTGGTTTGGTGGAAAAACTGTTTTTT. The genes are TRBV9 and TRBJ1-4; no clear D gene. The V gene's germline CDR1 is SGDLS and CDR2 YYNGEE. V was shortened by 3 bases and J by 8 bases, with 17 bases between the two germline ends. This CDR3 has 15 residues.

The V gene is TRBV7-9, the J gene TRBJ2-7; D remains unclear. Germline values: CDR1 SEHNR, CDR2 FQNEAQ (reference sequence). The CDR3 sequence is 12 residues long. V dropped 1 base and J dropped 6 bases, with 7 bases sitting between them. CDR3 nucleotides: TGTGCCAGCAGCTTAGGCCCCCTCGAGCAGTACTTC. As protein: CASSLGPLEQYF.

The genes are TRBV7-6 and TRBJ1-5, with a possible D match to TRBD1 (5 bases). The germline V gene encodes CDR1 SGHVS and CDR2 FNYEAQ. The length of the CDR3 is 15 residues. The V gene lost 2 bases and the J gene lost 3 bases, with 11 bases spanning the gap. The CDR3 DNA reads as TGTGCCAGCAGCTTAAAGGGAGGGGCCAATCAGCCCCAGCATTTT. This sequence encodes CASSLKGGANQPQHF.

The V gene is TRBV11-3, the J gene TRBJ2-3, with 11 bases aligning to TRBD2. CDR3 length equals 16 residues. The junction had 7 bases not matched to a gene; V was cut back by 5 bases and J by 3 bases. Germline-derived CDR1 and CDR2 are SGHNT and YENEEA. The CDR3 nucleotides are TGTGCCAGCAGCCCAGGTAGCGGGGGGGAAACAGATACGCAGTATTTT. Residues: CASSPGSGGETDTQYF. Drawing the rest from reference TRBV11-3 and TRBJ2-3, the complete variable domain is EAGVVQSPRYKIIEKKQPVAFWCNPISGHNTLYWYLQNLGQGPELLIRYENEEAVDDSQLPKDRFSAERLKGVDSTLKIQPAELGDSAVYLCASSPGSGGETDTQYFGPGTRLTVL.

In its sample, this clonotype was seen a few times. The chain uses TRBV6-5 and TRBJ1-3; D possibly corresponds to TRBD1 (5 bases). Trimming left V 4 bases short and J 2 bases short, with 15 bases between. Germline CDR1 reads MNHEY; CDR2 reads SVGAGI. The length of the CDR3 is 16 residues. CDR3: CASSFLGVSPGNTIYF. CDR3 sequence (DNA): TGTGCCAGCAGTTTCCTAGGGGTCTCACCTGGAAACACCATATATTTT.

This clonotype showed up just a few times. The chain joins TRBV4-1 to TRBJ2-3; 8 nucleotides match TRBD2. This CDR3 is built from 19 residues. Germline V gives CDR1 MGHRA, CDR2 YSYEKL. Germline trimming cut 1 base from V and 0 bases from J; bases unmatched to any gene: 12. The CDR3 spells CASSQVPNGVAGSTDTQYF. The CDR3 region has the DNA TGCGCCAGCAGCCAAGTACCAAACGGAGTAGCGGGGAGCACAGATACGCAGTATTTT.

This clonotype occurred a few times. V usage is TRBV5-5 and J usage is TRBJ2-5; D is unresolved. The CDR3 consists of 13 residues. Germline loops: CDR1 SGHKS, CDR2 YYEKEE (reference sequence). The germline V and J ends were trimmed by 2 bases and 5 bases, with 10 bases remaining between them. CDR3 loop: CASSFYTGETQYF. The CDR3 DNA reads as TGTGCCAGCAGCTTTTACACCGGGGAGACCCAGTACTTC.

The V call is TRBV29-1, the J call TRBJ1-1, with 8 bases that match TRBD1. Germline trimming cut 7 bases from V and 7 bases from J; bases unmatched to any gene: 8. The CDR3 extends over 12 amino acids. The germline V gene encodes CDR1 SQVTM and CDR2 ANQGSEA. CDR3 nucleotide sequence: TGCAGCGGTCTGACAGGGGAGGGTGAAGCTTTCTTT. Its translation: CSGLTGEGEAFF.